Below are 8 T cell receptor beta chains sequenced from a single sample in a study of radiotherapy plus CTLA-4 blockade in lung cancer. The method was immunoSEQ multiplex PCR; TCRdb's version includes in-frame clones alone and lacks a portion of them. The sample lists tens of thousands of clones, 70% to 90% occurring once. The sample consisted of peripheral blood, taken from a patient treated with radiotherapy plus ipilimumab. These receptor sequences come from a human donor with non-small cell lung cancer whose response to radiotherapy plus ipilimumab could not be evaluated.

The J gene is TRBJ1-2, the V gene TRBV28; a weak D match, TRBD1 (5 bases). The CDR3 extends over 14 amino acids. Germline CDR1 MDHEN, CDR2 SYDVKM. V was cut by 6 bases and J by 4 bases, with 15 bases left in between. CDR3 in amino acids: CASRGEGTGYGYTF. The CDR3 DNA reads TGTGCCAGCAGGGGGGAGGGCACAGGCTATGGCTACACCTTC.

The chain links TRBV27 to TRBJ2-5; maybe TRBD1 (5 bases). CDR1 and CDR2 (germline): MNHEY, SMNVEV (reference sequence). V was trimmed by 3 bases and J by 4 bases, leaving 9 bases between them. The CDR3 runs to 13 residues. CDR3 DNA sequence: TGTGCCAGCAGTTTGCAGGGCCCAGAGACCCAGTACTTC. It specifies CASSLQGPETQYF.

The chain is built from TRBV19 and TRBJ1-5; 7 bases match TRBD1. Per the germline V gene, CDR1 is LNHDA and CDR2 is SQIVND (reference sequence). The CDR3 has 15 amino acids. V was clipped by 3 bases and J by 3 bases; unmatched bases: 5. Here the CDR3 reads CASSIGGQFNQPQHF. The CDR3 DNA is TGTGCCAGTAGTATTGGGGGACAGTTCAATCAGCCCCAGCATTTT.

The V and J genes are TRBV10-3 and TRBJ1-2; D may be TRBD1 (5 bases). The CDR3 has 16 amino acids. Deletions cut 4 bases from V and 0 bases from J, with 15 bases between. Germline V gene lookup returns CDR1 ENHRY and CDR2 SYGVKD. The CDR3 region is CAISGPPTVTNYGYTF. In DNA form, the CDR3 reads TGTGCCATCAGTGGGCCCCCGACAGTGACTAACTATGGCTACACCTTC.

The genes are TRBV7-8 and TRBJ2-5; D is undetermined. The CDR3 sequence is 15 residues long. The V end lost 4 bases, the J end lost 5 bases, and 17 bases lay between the germline ends. Germline CDR1 reads SGHVS; CDR2 reads FQNEAQ. The CDR3 DNA is TGTGCCAGCAGCTCCATGAATACGAGCGCCGAGACCCAGTACTTC. This codes for CASSSMNTSAETQYF.

The J gene is TRBJ1-2, the V gene TRBV10-3, with 7 bases identical to TRBD1. The V segment lost 7 bases and the J segment 8 bases; nucleotides outside the gene matches: 10. The V gene's germline CDR1 is ENHRY and CDR2 SYGVKD. The CDR3 is 13 residues long. The CDR3 bases are TGTGCCATCATAGGAACAGGGGAGGAAGGCTACACCTTC. Translation gives CAIIGTGEEGYTF.

The DNA of the CDR3 is TGCAGCGTTGAGGACTTCCCCTTTTACGAGCAGTACTTC. Protein sequence: CSVEDFPFYEQYF. The V and J genes are TRBV29-1 and TRBJ2-7; weak D call: TRBD2 (5 bases). From germline, CDR1 is SQVTM and CDR2 ANQGSEA. This CDR3 region has 13 residues. Trimming left V 3 bases short and J 4 bases short, with 13 bases between.

The CDR3 here is CASSVRHGSGRAHNEQFF. The CDR3 DNA sequence: TGTGCCAGCAGCGTACGCCATGGGAGCGGGAGGGCCCACAATGAGCAGTTCTTC. The V and J genes are TRBV7-2 and TRBJ2-1, with 10 positions matching TRBD2. The CDR3 is 18 residues long. After removal of 5 bases from V and 5 bases from J, the junction contained 15 bases not matched to a gene. Germline CDR1 SGHTA, CDR2 FQGNSA.